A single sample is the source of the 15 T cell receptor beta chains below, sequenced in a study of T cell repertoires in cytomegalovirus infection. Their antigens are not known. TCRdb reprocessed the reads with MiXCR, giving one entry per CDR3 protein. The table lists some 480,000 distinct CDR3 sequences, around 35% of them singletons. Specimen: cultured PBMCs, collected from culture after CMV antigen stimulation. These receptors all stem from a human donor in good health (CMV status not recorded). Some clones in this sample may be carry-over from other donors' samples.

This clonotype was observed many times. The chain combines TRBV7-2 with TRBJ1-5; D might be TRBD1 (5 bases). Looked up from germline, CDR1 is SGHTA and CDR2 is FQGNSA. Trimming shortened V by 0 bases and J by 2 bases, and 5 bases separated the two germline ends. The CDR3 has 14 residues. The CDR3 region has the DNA TGTGCCAGCAGCTTAGCAGGGGGCAATCAGCCCCAGCATTTT. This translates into CASSLAGGNQPQHF.

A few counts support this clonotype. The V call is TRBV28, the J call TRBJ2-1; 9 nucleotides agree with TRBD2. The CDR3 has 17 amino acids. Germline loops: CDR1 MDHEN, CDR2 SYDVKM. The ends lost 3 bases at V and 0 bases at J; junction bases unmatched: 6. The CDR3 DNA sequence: TGTGCCAGCAGTTTTTTGTCTAGCGGGAACTCCTACAATGAGCAGTTCTTC. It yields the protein CASSFLSSGNSYNEQFF.

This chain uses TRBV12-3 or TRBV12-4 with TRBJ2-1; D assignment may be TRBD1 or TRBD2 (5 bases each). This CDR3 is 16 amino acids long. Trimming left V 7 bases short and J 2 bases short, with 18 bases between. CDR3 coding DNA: TGTGCCAGCACCACCCCGCTGGGGGTGACCTACAATGAGCAGTTCTTC. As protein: CASTTPLGVTYNEQFF.

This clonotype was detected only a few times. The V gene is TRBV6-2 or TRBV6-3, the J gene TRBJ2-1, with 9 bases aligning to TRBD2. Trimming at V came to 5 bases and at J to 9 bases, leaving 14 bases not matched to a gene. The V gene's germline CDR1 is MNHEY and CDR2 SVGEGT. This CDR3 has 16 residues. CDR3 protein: CASSTTTRLAGTEQFF. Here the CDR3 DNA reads TGTGCCAGCAGTACCACGACTCGGCTAGCGGGGACTGAGCAGTTCTTC.

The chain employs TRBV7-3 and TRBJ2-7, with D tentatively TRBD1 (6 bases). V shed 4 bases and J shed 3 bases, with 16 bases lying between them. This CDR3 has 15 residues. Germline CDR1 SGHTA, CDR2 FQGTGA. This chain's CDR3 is CASSSPGAAYYEQYF. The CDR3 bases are TGTGCCAGCAGCTCTCCAGGGGCCGCCTACTACGAGCAGTACTTC.

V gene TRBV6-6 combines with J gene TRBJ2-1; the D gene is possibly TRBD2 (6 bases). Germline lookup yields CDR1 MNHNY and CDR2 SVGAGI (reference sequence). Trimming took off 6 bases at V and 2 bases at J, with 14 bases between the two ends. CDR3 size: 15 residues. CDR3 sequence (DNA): TGTGCCAGCAGCGTAGCGGAAATCACCTACAATGAGCAGTTCTTC. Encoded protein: CASSVAEITYNEQFF.

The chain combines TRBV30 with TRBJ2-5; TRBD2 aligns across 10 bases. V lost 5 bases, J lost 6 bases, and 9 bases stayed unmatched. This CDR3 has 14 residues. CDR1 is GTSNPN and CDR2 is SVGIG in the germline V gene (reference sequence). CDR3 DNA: TGTGCCTGGCGTGCTAGCGGGAGTTTACAGACCCAGTACTTC. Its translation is CAWRASGSLQTQYF.

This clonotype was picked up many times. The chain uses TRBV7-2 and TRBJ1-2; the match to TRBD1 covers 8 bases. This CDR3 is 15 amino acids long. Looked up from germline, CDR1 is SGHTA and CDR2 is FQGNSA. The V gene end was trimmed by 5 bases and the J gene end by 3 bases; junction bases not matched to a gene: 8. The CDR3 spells CASSLAGGADYGYTF. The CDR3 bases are TGTGCCAGCAGCCTTGCAGGGGGCGCAGACTATGGCTACACCTTC.

The chain's CDR3 is CASSPGERENTGELFF. The CDR3 DNA is TGTGCCAGCAGTCCGGGAGAGCGGGAGAACACCGGGGAGCTGTTTTTT. This chain connects TRBV6-1 to TRBJ2-2; TRBD2 matches at 7 bases. V lost 5 bases and J lost 1; bases outside the gene matches: 7. Germline CDR1 is MNHNS and CDR2 is SASEGT. The CDR3 consists of 16 residues.

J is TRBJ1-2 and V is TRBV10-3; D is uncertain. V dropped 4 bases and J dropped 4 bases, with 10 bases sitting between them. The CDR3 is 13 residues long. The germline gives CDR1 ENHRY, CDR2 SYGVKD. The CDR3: CAISVAVSYGYTF. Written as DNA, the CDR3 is TGTGCCATCAGTGTCGCCGTATCCTATGGCTACACCTTC.

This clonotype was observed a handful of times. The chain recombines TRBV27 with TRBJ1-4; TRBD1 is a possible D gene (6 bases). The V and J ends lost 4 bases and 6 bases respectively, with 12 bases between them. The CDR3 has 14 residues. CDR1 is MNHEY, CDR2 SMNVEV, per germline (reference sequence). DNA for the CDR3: TGTGCCAGCAGTTCGGGGGCGAGGGATGAAAAACTGTTTTTT. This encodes CASSSGARDEKLFF.

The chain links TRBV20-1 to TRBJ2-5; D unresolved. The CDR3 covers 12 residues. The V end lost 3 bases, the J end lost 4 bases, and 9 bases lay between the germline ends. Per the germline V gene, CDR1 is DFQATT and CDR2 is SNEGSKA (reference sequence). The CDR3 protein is CSARTDRETQYF. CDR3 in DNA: TGCAGTGCTAGGACGGATAGAGAGACCCAGTACTTC.

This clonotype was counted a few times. CDR3 bases: TGTGCCAGCAGTCGATTGACAACTTACAATGAGCAGTTCTTC. Its translation is CASSRLTTYNEQFF. This rearrangement joins TRBV6-5 to TRBJ2-1; the D is unclear. CDR1 is MNHEY, CDR2 SVGAGI, per germline. This CDR3 has 14 residues. Trimming removed 5 bases at V and 4 bases at J, with 12 bases between.

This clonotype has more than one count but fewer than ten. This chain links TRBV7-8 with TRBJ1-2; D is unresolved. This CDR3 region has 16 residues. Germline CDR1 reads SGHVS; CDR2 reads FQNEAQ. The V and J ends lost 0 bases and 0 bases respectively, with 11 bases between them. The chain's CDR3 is CASSLARVGANYGYTF. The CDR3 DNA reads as TGTGCCAGCAGCTTAGCGCGGGTAGGAGCTAACTATGGCTACACCTTC.

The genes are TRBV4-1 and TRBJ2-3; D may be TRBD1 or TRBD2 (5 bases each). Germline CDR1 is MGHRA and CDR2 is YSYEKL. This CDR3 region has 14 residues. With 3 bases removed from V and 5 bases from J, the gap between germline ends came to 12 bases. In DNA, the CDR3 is TGCGCCAGCAGCCATTTAGGGGCGGGAGATACGCAGTATTTT. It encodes CASSHLGAGDTQYF.